This TCR beta chain was recorded in a study of cytotoxic CD8 clonotypes in ibrutinib-treated CLL. Study-level information: In all, under twelve patients were relapsed/refractory, approximately 16 were treatment-naive and fewer than 18 were IGHV unmutated.

For TCR beta libraries, roughly 1.9 micrograms of genomic DNA were obtained from cryopreserved PBMCs. This clone was recorded only once. Its target is unknown. Whole-study results and caveats: Exceeding age-matched healthy donors, baseline clonality also tracked the counts of circulating CD8+ T cells.

Trimming removed 0 bases from V and 1 base from J, with 7 bases in between. The germline gives CDR1 ENHRY, CDR2 SYGVKD. CDR3 size: 16 residues. The planned depth of sequencing spanned 1 in 200,000 to 1 in 1 million T cells. Repertoires were generated with immunoSEQ multiplex PCR, while TCRdb's copy carries only in-frame clones and drops some. The repertoire has some 350,000 clones, 60% to 80% of them found once; the top ten carry just under 6.5%. The specimen comprised PBMCs, sampled after 36 months of ibrutinib treatment. The J gene is TRBJ2-6, the V gene TRBV10-3; D ambiguous. This clonotype was obtained from a human donor with chronic lymphocytic leukemia. The CDR3 here is CAISESGRSGANVLTF. CDR3 nucleotide sequence: TGTGCCATCAGTGAGTCCGGCCGGTCTGGGGCCAACGTCCTGACTTTC.